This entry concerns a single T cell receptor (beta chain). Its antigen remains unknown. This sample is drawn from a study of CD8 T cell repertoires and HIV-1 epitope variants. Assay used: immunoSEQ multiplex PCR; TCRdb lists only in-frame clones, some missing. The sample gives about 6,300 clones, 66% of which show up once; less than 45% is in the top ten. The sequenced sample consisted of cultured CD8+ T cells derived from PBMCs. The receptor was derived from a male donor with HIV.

Here the CDR3 DNA reads TGTGCCAGCAGCGTAGAGTGGGGGGGCACAGATACGCAGTATTTT. This encodes CASSVEWGGTDTQYF. This chain uses TRBV9 with TRBJ2-3, with TRBD2 as a possible D gene (6 bases). V lost 0 bases, J lost 1 base, and 9 bases lay in between. This CDR3 contains 15 residues. Germline V gene lookup returns CDR1 SGDLS and CDR2 YYNGEE.